This T cell receptor (beta chain) was sequenced during a study of T cells expressing NK-cell markers. Findings and limits, study-wide: Similarly, these clonotypes led the CD3+CD56-NKG2C+ fraction as well in four donors.

TCRdb re-called the 5' RACE reads; every CDR3 protein appears as one record, without DNA. The record lists about 460,000 distinct CDR3 sequences, of which the ten most abundant hold 1.4% to 1.5%. Germline CDR1 LGHNA, CDR2 YNFKEQ. This CDR3 contains 14 residues. About this clonotype: The antigen is unknown.

Material: blood T cells: a sorted CD56 or NKG2C T cell subset, CD4+ or CD8+ T cells, or bulk PBMC T cells (not recorded which). This clonotype was sampled from a woman aged 50 to 60 in good health. J is TRBJ1-1 and V is TRBV4-2. CDR3: CASSQDPENTEAFF.